This is a list of T cell receptor beta chains from one sample in a study of T cells after yellow fever vaccination. TCRdb passed the 5' RACE reads through MiXCR, listing each CDR3 protein once. The sample lists some 240,000 distinct CDR3 sequences; approximately 3.3% were seen once. Sequenced material: CD4+ T cells sorted from PBMCs, taken 10 days after the yellow fever booster vaccination. The receptors were gathered from a man aged 18-30 years who received the YFV17D yellow fever vaccine. Each CDR3 is given with its conserved first and last residue. D genes are given only for firm matches. Only some rows state a clone size, as once, few, many or a class for expanded clones.

>TRBV6-6|.|TRBJ2-7|few
TGTGCCAGCAGTTGGGCCGGCGGGGACTACGAGCAGTACTTC
CASSWAGGDYEQYF
>TRBV5-6|.|TRBJ2-4|.
TGTGCCAGCAGTTGGGGCCCGGGAATCGGCAAAAACATTCAGTACTTC
CASSWGPGIGKNIQYF
>TRBV7-2|.|TRBJ1-1|.
TGTGCCAGCAGCCCCCGGACAGTACTTAACACTGAAGCTTTCTTT
CASSPRTVLNTEAFF
>TRBV6-5|TRBD2|TRBJ2-5|many
TGTGCCAGCAGTTCCACACCGGGACTAGCGCGGGAGACCCAGTACTTC
CASSSTPGLARETQYF
>TRBV9|.|TRBJ1-6|.
TGTGCCAGCAGCGTAGATTTCGGGGGGTCCACACCCCTCCACTTT
CASSVDFGGSTPLHF
>TRBV6-5|.|TRBJ1-1|.
TGTGCCAGCAGTTACTCCCACACCCTAGACACTGAAGCTTTCTTT
CASSYSHTLDTEAFF
>TRBV6-5|.|TRBJ2-5|few
TGTGCCAGCAGGGGTACGCTAGCAGGAGAGACCCAGTACTTC
CASRGTLAGETQYF
>TRBV12-3/TRBV12-4|TRBD1|TRBJ1-1|many
TGTGCCAGCAGTCCAGGACAGGGTTGGGGCACTGAAGCTTTCTTT
CASSPGQGWGTEAFF
>TRBV4-1|.|TRBJ2-5|many
TGCGCCAGCAGCCAAGGGCTGGAGTACCAAGAGACCCAGTACTTC
CASSQGLEYQETQYF
>TRBV28|TRBD1|TRBJ2-2|few
TGTGCCACCACCACCGGACAGGGCGCCGGGGAGCTGTTTTTT
CATTTGQGAGELFF
>TRBV12-3/TRBV12-4|.|TRBJ1-5|few
TGTGCCAGCAGTTTAAACCCAAATCGGGCCCAGCATTTT
CASSLNPNRAQHF
>TRBV29-1|.|TRBJ2-3|many
TGCAGCGTTTCCGCGGGGGCTAGCACAGATACGCAGTATTTT
CSVSAGASTDTQYF
>TRBV7-8|.|TRBJ1-2|many
TGTGCCAGCAGCTTAGCGGCCGGGATCCTGAGCTATGGCTACACCTTC
CASSLAAGILSYGYTF
>TRBV2|.|TRBJ1-6|few
TGTGCCAGAAACACAGGGAATTCACCCCTCCACTTT
CARNTGNSPLHF
>TRBV28|.|TRBJ2-1|many
TGTGCCAGCAGTTCAAATAGAAGGGGTTCCTACAATGAGCAGTTCTTC
CASSSNRRGSYNEQFF
>TRBV5-1|.|TRBJ1-2|.
TGCGCCAGCAGCGTCGACACAGACTATGGCTACACCTTC
CASSVDTDYGYTF
>TRBV5-1|.|TRBJ2-5|many
TGCGCCAGCAGCTCCGGGGCTCCTACGGAGACCCAGTACTTC
CASSSGAPTETQYF
>TRBV6-5|.|TRBJ2-6|few
TGTGCCAGCACCAGAACAGGGCTAGGGGCCAACGTCCTGACTTTC
CASTRTGLGANVLTF
>TRBV5-5|TRBD2|TRBJ2-1|many
TGTGCCAGCAGCCTCACTAGCGGGGGGGCTGGTGAGCAGTTCTTC
CASSLTSGGAGEQFF
>TRBV4-3|.|TRBJ1-4|many
TGCGCCAGCAGCCAAGATTCTGGGACTAATGAAAAACTGTTTTTT
CASSQDSGTNEKLFF
>TRBV5-1|TRBD1|TRBJ1-4|many
TGCGCCAGCAGCTTGGGGACAGGGGCGAATGAAAAACTGTTTTTT
CASSLGTGANEKLFF
>TRBV29-1|.|TRBJ2-3|many
TGCAGCGTTGAGGGACGGACAAGGACAGATACGCAGTATTTT
CSVEGRTRTDTQYF
>TRBV11-2|TRBD1|TRBJ2-5|.
TGTGCCAGCAGCTTAGTGGCCGGGACAGCCCAAGAGACCCAGTACTTC
CASSLVAGTAQETQYF
>TRBV19|.|TRBJ2-3|many
TGTGCCAGTAGTATCGGCGGCCGCACAGATACGCAGTATTTT
CASSIGGRTDTQYF
>TRBV7-2|.|TRBJ1-3|many
TGTGCCAGCAGCATTGGACAATTCTCTGGAAACACCATATATTTT
CASSIGQFSGNTIYF
>TRBV7-8|.|TRBJ2-7|many
TGTGCCAGCAGCCCCCAGGGCCGGCCTGTCCCTAACGAGCAGTACTTC
CASSPQGRPVPNEQYF
>TRBV20-1|.|TRBJ1-2|few
TGCAGTGCTAGAGTTGTTCGCAGGAGTAACTATGGCTACACCTTC
CSARVVRRSNYGYTF
>TRBV6-2/TRBV6-3|TRBD2|TRBJ2-3|.
TGTGCCAGCAGTTACTCGGGAGCGGGGGCCTCAGATACGCAGTATTTT
CASSYSGAGASDTQYF
>TRBV20-1|TRBD1|TRBJ2-3|few
TGCAGTGCCTCCCGACAGGGACCCACAGATACGCAGTATTTT
CSASRQGPTDTQYF
>TRBV24-1|.|TRBJ1-5|many
TGTGCCACCAGTCATCGCCTGGGTAATCAGCCCCAGCATTTT
CATSHRLGNQPQHF
>TRBV18|TRBD1|TRBJ2-1|.
TGTGCCAGCTCACCACGGTATGACAGGGCCTACAATGAGCAGTTCTTC
CASSPRYDRAYNEQFF
>TRBV3-1|.|TRBJ1-1|.
TGTGCCAGCAGCCAAGCACGTGGGGGTGAAGCTTTCTTT
CASSQARGGEAFF
>TRBV6-5|.|TRBJ2-7|many
TGTGCCAGCAGTTGGGGATCATTCGAGCAGTACTTC
CASSWGSFEQYF